This record looks at one T cell receptor (beta chain) sequence and its context. Its antigen remains unidentified. No qualities accompany the bases; no much larger clone lies one base away. According to the germline V gene, CDR1 reads SQVTM and CDR2 reads ANQGSEA. The CDR3, cysteine through phenylalanine, is 13 amino acids long. Of the read, only the CDR3 DNA is kept; its 39 bases are in frame from base 1. V is cut back by 4 bases and J by 4 bases, with 3 bases in the junction unmatched. The data were obtained in a study of shared clonotypes between healthy human individuals (dated by TCRdb to the early 2020s). Background on the whole study: The cohort comprised a couple of women and three men aged 18 to 49 years. For each donor, CD4 naive and CD4 memory were each given three plates, CD8 naive was given two plates, and CD8 memory was given one plate. Leukapheresis yielded between about 0.8 and 8.9 billion PBMCs per donor. To increase sequencing depth and limit assay-specific biases, TCR repertoire library preparation and sequencing were carried out by different laboratories using diverse techniques. The study deeply sequenced blood TCR repertoires of about five healthy adults to estimate repertoire size and the extent of clonotype sharing between individuals.

Paper-wide results and their limitations: Sampling was restricted to blood, and TCR repertoires in tissue are likely to differ from TCR repertoires in blood. The genetic and exposure-history diversity represented was limited by the small number of donors. Approximately 5% of naive CD4, 3.5% of naive CD8, approximately 2.2% of memory CD4, and less than 0.45% of memory CD8 clonotypes were shared across several donors. Pairwise subsampling led to the expectation that sequencing depth would affect the degree of clonotype sharing among donors. Naive subsets generally had larger estimated clonotype richness than memory subsets. Higher generation probabilities were observed for clonotypes shared by all four sorted-subset donors than for non-shared clonotypes. Incomplete sequencing was indicated by rarefaction of sorted-subset datasets, despite the large sequencing depth.

Using the deep immunoSEQ assay, multiplex PCR amplified TCR CDR3 regions from genomic DNA. For each cell subset, the extracted genomic DNA was distributed evenly across all wells of several immunoSEQ 96-well plates, and each plate served as one replicate. For sorted subsets, 150 to 250 ng of genomic DNA, equivalent to roughly 30,000 T cell genomes, went into each replicate PCR. The purified libraries were quantified using a Qubit 3.0 fluorometer, sized with a Bioanalyzer 2100, and then quantified again using the KAPA Library Quantification kit. Every immunoSEQ 96-well plate was sequenced on a dedicated single-read 150-cycle Illumina NextSeq 550 flow cell. As for how the authors treated the data: Because the immunoSEQ output held only junctional sequences and lacked quality scores, the filtering could not match the filtering applied to full-length reads. To assign V/J genes and CDR3, sequences were annotated against IMGT germline references using PyIR, a Python wrapper for IgBLAST v1.9. Any read was removed if the V/J assignment was weak (E-value above 1e-6), the CDR3 was missing, or the read contained stop codons, out-of-frame junctions, or ambiguous translated residues. A V3J clonotype was defined by an identical inferred V gene, J gene, and CDR3 amino acid sequence. To compute the percentage overlap between repertoires, the number of shared unique clonotypes was divided by the size of the smaller repertoire. Richness of each repertoire was evaluated using RTK rarefaction, the Chao1 estimator, and Recon v2.1 estimates of unobserved clonotypes. OLGA was used to compute generation probabilities for all TCRbeta clonotypes that the gDNA method yielded from a handful of donors. TCRdb holds this immuneACCESS table with in-frame rearrangements only. Some clones are missing; in checked studies, unresolved V genes explain under half, and the rest has no known cause. The DNA gave D and trimming, while V, J and clone size come from that table. The sample includes more than 2 million clones, with around 95% observed a single time. Of the sample, around 1.7% falls within the top ten clones.

CD8 naive samples were CD45RO-negative cells positively selected for CCR7, giving a CD45RA+CCR7+ population that excluded TemRA cells. The donors were healthy, HIV-negative adults with no recently reported acute infections or vaccinations. Only Caucasian adults living in Nashville, Tennessee, USA were represented among the donors. After blood collection by leukapheresis, PBMCs were isolated using Ficoll-Histopaque density gradient centrifugation and then cryopreserved in the vapor phase of liquid nitrogen. Analytical flow cytometry was used to check the purity and quantity of each magnetically sorted T cell population. Genomic DNA was isolated from each sorted fraction and quantified by UV absorbance on a Nanodrop 2000c.

The sample taken for sequencing was naive CD8+ T cells from PBMCs. What this sample's cell subset or site label stands for: CD45RA+CCR7+. The V and J segments used are TRBV29-1 and TRBJ2-1; TRBD2 aligns with 8 central bases. The clonotype originates from a man younger than 35 in good health. Some clones in this sample may be carry-over from other donors' samples. The nucleotide sequence is TGCAGCGTTGGAGCGGGAGCATACAATGAGCAGTTCTTC. It codes for CSVGAGAYNEQFF.